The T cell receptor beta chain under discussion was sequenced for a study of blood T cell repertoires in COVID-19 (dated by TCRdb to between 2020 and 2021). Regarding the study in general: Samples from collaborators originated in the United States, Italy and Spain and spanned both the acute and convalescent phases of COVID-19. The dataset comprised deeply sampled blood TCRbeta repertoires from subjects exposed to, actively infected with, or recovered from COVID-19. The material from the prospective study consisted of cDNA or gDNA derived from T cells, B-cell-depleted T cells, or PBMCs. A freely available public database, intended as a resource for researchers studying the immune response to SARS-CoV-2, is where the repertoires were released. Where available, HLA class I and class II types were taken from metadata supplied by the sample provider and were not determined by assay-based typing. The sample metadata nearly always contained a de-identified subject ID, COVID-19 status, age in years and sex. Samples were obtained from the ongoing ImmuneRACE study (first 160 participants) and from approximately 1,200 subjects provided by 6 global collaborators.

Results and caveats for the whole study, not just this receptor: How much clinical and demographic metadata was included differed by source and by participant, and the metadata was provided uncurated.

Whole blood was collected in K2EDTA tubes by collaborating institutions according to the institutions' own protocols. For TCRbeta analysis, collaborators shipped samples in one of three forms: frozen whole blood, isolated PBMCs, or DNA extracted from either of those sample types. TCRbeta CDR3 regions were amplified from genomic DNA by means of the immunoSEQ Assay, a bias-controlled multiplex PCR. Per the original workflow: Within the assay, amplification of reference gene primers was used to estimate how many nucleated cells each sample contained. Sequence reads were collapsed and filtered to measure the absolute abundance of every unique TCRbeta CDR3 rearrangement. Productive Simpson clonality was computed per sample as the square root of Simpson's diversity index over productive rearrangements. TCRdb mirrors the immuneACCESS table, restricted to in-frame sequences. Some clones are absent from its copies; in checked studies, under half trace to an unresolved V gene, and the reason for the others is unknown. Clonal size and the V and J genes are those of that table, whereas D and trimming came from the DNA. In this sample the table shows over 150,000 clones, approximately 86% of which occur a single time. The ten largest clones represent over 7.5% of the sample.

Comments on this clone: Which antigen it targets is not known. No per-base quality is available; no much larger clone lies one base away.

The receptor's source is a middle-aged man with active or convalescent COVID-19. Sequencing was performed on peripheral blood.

The nucleotide sequence reads TGTGCCAGCTCACTCGGCGGTCGGGAGACCCAGTACTTC. This encodes CASSLGGRETQYF. The V and J genes are TRBV18 and TRBJ2-5; no D gene can be assigned with confidence. Sequences KGHSH (CDR1) and LQKENI (CDR2) are obtained from the germline V gene. A distance of 11 bases separates the germline ends of V and J, which lose 4 bases and 5 bases respectively. Counted from cysteine to phenylalanine, this CDR3 has 13 amino acids. Of the read, only the CDR3 DNA is kept; its 39 bases are in frame from base 1.